This TCR beta chain appears in the sequencing data of a study of control samples from healthy donors and cancer patients. The repertoire was sequenced with immunoSEQ multiplex PCR; TCRdb's copy has only in-frame clones and lacks some. The data contain about 160,000 clones, about 90% of them seen just once; the ten biggest clones take up around 12%. The CDR3 totals 13 residues. Per germline, CDR1 SGHTA and CDR2 FQGTGA. Trimming removed 1 base at V and 3 bases at J, with 7 bases between. J is TRBJ2-7 and V is TRBV7-3; D gene uncertain. The sample taken for sequencing was blood. The sequence came from a man aged 25 to 40 in good health. The CDR3: CASSLSGGYEQYF. Here the CDR3 DNA reads TGTGCCAGCAGCTTAAGTGGTGGCTACGAGCAGTACTTC.